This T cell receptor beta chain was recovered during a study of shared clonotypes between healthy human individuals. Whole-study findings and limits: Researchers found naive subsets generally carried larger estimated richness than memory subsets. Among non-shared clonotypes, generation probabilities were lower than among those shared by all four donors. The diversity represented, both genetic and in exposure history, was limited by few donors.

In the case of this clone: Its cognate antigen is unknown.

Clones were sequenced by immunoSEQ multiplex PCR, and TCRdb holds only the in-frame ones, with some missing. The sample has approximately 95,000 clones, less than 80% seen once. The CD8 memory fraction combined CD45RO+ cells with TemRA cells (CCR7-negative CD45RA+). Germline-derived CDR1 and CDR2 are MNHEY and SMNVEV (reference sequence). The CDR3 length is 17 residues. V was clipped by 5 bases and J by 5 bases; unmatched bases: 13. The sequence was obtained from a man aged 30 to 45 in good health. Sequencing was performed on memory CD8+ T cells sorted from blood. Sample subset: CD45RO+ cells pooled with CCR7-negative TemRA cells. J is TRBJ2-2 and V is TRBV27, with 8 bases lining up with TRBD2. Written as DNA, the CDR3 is TGTGCCAGCAGTCCACAGCTACTAGCGGAGAATACCGGGGAGCTGTTTTTT. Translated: CASSPQLLAENTGELFF.